The 26 T cell receptor beta chains reported below all come from one sample, sequenced in a study of chemoradiotherapy in HPV16-positive cancers. Produced via immunoSEQ multiplex PCR; TCRdb's table is partial and in-frame only. The table lists 30,000 to 40,000 clones, around three quarters of them singletons. Sample: blood, taken from a patient who underwent chemoradiotherapy. The receptors originated from a human donor with HPV-associated anogenital cancer.

The rearrangement joins TRBV19 to TRBJ2-7; D might be TRBD1 or TRBD2, each matching 6 bases. The CDR3 runs 14 residues. V was pared by 3 bases and J by 3 bases, with 12 bases between. The germline CDR1 and CDR2 sequences are LNHDA and SQIVND (reference sequence). CDR3 nucleotides: TGTGCCAGTAGTATCGGCAGGGGAGGCTACGAGCAGTACTTC. Its translation: CASSIGRGGYEQYF.

This clone showed up just once. V is TRBV5-6 and J is TRBJ2-3, with D unresolved. The CDR3 is 12 residues long. CDR1 and CDR2 from the germline V gene are SGHDT and YYEEEE. Trimming pared 4 bases from V and 6 bases from J, leaving 9 bases between. CDR3 DNA sequence: TGTGCCAGCAGCCAAATATCCGATACGCAGTATTTT. This translates into CASSQISDTQYF.

This clone has more than one count but fewer than ten. The chain joins TRBV14 to TRBJ1-1; D possibly corresponds to TRBD1 (6 bases). Deletions cut 4 bases from V and 3 bases from J, with 15 bases between. Germline CDR1 is SGHDN and CDR2 is FVKESK. This CDR3 comprises 15 residues. CDR3 in amino acids: CASSPRIGGHTEAFF. CDR3 DNA sequence: TGTGCCAGCAGCCCAAGAATCGGGGGGCACACTGAAGCTTTCTTT. The full variable domain, in which reference TRBV14 and TRBJ1-1 provide the parts outside the CDR3, is EAGVTQFPSHSVIEKGQTVTLRCDPISGHDNLYWYRRVMGKEIKFLLHFVKESKQDESGMPNNRFLAERTGGTYSTLKVQPAELEDSGVYFCASSPRIGGHTEAFFGQGTRLTVV.

The chain uses TRBV2 and TRBJ1-5; TRBD1 might be the D (5 bases). The CDR3 consists of 12 residues. The V gene lost 4 bases and the J gene lost 4 bases, with 5 bases spanning the gap. Germline values: CDR1 SNHLY, CDR2 FYNNEI. The CDR3 coding sequence is TGTGCCAGCAGTGGGGGGAATCAGCCCCAGCATTTT. Protein sequence: CASSGGNQPQHF. Together with reference TRBV2 and TRBJ1-5, the CDR3 gives the full variable domain: EPEVTQTPSHQVTQMGQEVILRCVPISNHLYFYWYRQILGQKVEFLVSFYNNEISEKSEIFDDQFSVERPDGSNFTLKIRSTKLEDSAMYFCASSGGNQPQHFGDGTRLSIL.

Written as DNA, the CDR3 is TGTGCCAGCAGCTTAGCGCCACAGGGTCGGAATGAGCAGTTCTTC. The encoded protein is CASSLAPQGRNEQFF. V and J are TRBV7-2 and TRBJ2-1; perhaps TRBD1 as D (6 bases). The germline V gene has CDR1 SGHTA and CDR2 FQGNSA. The ends were cut back, 0 bases at V and 7 bases at J, with 13 bases in the middle. The CDR3 loop spans 15 amino acids.

This rearrangement joins TRBV6-1 to TRBJ2-5, with D uncertain. V was clipped by 7 bases and J by 3 bases, with 12 bases between them. The CDR3 has 13 amino acids. Germline CDR1 is MNHNS and CDR2 is SASEGT. Here the CDR3 DNA reads TGTGCCAGCACGAGGCGGTCAGAAGAGACCCAGTACTTC. Protein: CASTRRSEETQYF.

The chain recombines TRBV5-1 with TRBJ1-2; D remains ambiguous. V lost 3 bases and J lost 6, with 15 bases in between. From germline, CDR1 is SGHRS and CDR2 YFSETQ. CDR3 length: 14 amino acids. CDR3 sequence (DNA): TGCGCCAGCAGCTCCCATTCACAAGCCAATGGCTACACCTTC. Translation gives CASSSHSQANGYTF.

The chain joins TRBV5-4 to TRBJ2-7; the D is unclear. CDR3 length equals 14 residues. V lost 4 bases to trimming and J lost 1 base, with 12 bases between them. Germline CDR1 reads SGHNT; CDR2 reads YYREEE (reference sequence). This CDR3 is CASSPFGRSYEQYF. The DNA of the CDR3 is TGTGCCAGCAGCCCGTTCGGGCGTTCCTACGAGCAGTACTTC. Looking up the rest from reference TRBV5-4 and TRBJ2-7 gives the full variable domain: ETGVTQSPTHLIKTRGQQVTLRCSSQSGHNTVSWYQQALGQGPQFIFQYYREEENGRGNFPPRFSGLQFPNYSSELNVNALELDDSALYLCASSPFGRSYEQYFGPGTRLTVT.

This clone was picked up one time. This chain links TRBV7-8 with TRBJ2-1; D is perhaps TRBD1 (5 bases). V lost 5 bases, J lost 5 bases, and 13 bases lay in between. The CDR3 consists of 14 residues. Germline V CDR1 and CDR2: SGHVS, FQNEAQ. The CDR3 sequence is CASSPAEGDNEQFF. In nucleotides, the CDR3 is TGTGCCAGCAGCCCGGCCGAAGGGGACAATGAGCAGTTCTTC.

V and J are TRBV7-3 and TRBJ2-2; a possible D gene is TRBD2 (6 bases). Trimming removed 3 bases at V and 0 bases at J, with 14 bases between. The CDR3 covers 17 residues. From germline, CDR1 is SGHTA and CDR2 FQGTGA. This CDR3 reads CASSLDGGTANTGELFF. The CDR3 bases are TGTGCCAGCAGCTTGGACGGGGGAACCGCGAACACCGGGGAGCTGTTTTTT.

V is TRBV11-3 and J is TRBJ2-7; D unresolved. V lost 1 base and J lost 1, with 5 bases in between. The length of the CDR3 is 13 residues. From germline, CDR1 is SGHNT and CDR2 YENEEA. The CDR3 protein is CASSLGESYEQYF. CDR3 bases: TGTGCCAGCAGCTTAGGCGAATCCTACGAGCAGTACTTC.

A few counts support this clone. This sequence joins TRBV5-8 and TRBJ1-5; 8 bases are shared with TRBD1. The germline V gene has CDR1 SGHTS and CDR2 YDEGEE. Trimming cost V 4 bases and J 1 base; bases outside gene matches: 7. The CDR3 totals 16 residues. CDR3 in DNA: TGTGCCAGCAGCCAAGGACAGGGAGGGAGCAATCAGCCCCAGCATTTT. Its protein product is CASSQGQGGSNQPQHF.

This rearrangement joins TRBV19 to TRBJ1-1; TRBD1 aligns across 7 bases. Germline CDR1 reads LNHDA; CDR2 reads SQIVND (reference sequence). Trimming removed 6 bases from V and 4 bases from J; junction bases left unmatched: 8. This CDR3 is built from 14 residues. CDR3 in amino acids: CASSLQGLVTEAFF. DNA for the CDR3: TGTGCCAGTAGCCTACAGGGGCTTGTCACTGAAGCTTTCTTT.

This clone was counted only a few times. Germline is not matched at one junction end, which may reflect a read error. This sequence joins TRBV7-2 and TRBJ1-2; 7 bases line up with TRBD1. Germline CDR1 reads SGHTA; CDR2 reads FQGNSA. The CDR3 is made up of 15 amino acids. For the CDR3, the DNA is TGTGCCAGCAGCTTGAAATCAGGGGGAAGGGATGGTTACACCTTC. Protein product: CASSLKSGGRDGYTF.

This rearrangement joins TRBV27 to TRBJ1-6; D is perhaps TRBD1 (6 bases). CDR1 and CDR2 from the germline V gene are MNHEY and SMNVEV (reference sequence). CDR3 length: 20 residues. V was clipped by 4 bases and J by 0 bases, with 22 bases between them. CDR3 nucleotides: TGTGCCAGCAGTTCTCGGGACACCAATCCCAAGAGCTCCTATAATTCACCCCTCCACTTT. As protein: CASSSRDTNPKSSYNSPLHF.

This chain joins TRBV10-3 and TRBJ1-1, with a possible D match to TRBD1 (5 bases). Germline CDR1 is ENHRY and CDR2 is SYGVKD. The ends were cut back, 0 bases at V and 3 bases at J, with 8 bases in the middle. CDR3 length equals 14 residues. CDR3 sequence: CAISESEGYTEAFF. The CDR3 region has the DNA TGTGCCATCAGTGAGTCAGAGGGGTACACTGAAGCTTTCTTT.

This clone was seen just once. The rearrangement joins TRBV7-8 to TRBJ2-7; the D is unclear. With 2 bases removed from V and 0 bases from J, the gap between germline ends came to 5 bases. CDR1 is SGHVS, CDR2 FQNEAQ, per germline. The CDR3 is 13 amino acids. CDR3 DNA: TGTGCCAGCAGCTTAAGGGTCTCCTACGAGCAGTACTTC. Translating it yields CASSLRVSYEQYF.

The chain combines TRBV6-1 with TRBJ2-3; D might be TRBD1 or TRBD2, each matching 5 bases. This CDR3 comprises 15 residues. Trimming pared 2 bases from V and 2 bases from J, leaving 11 bases between. CDR1 and CDR2 (germline): MNHNS, SASEGT. The CDR3 nucleotides read TGTGCCAGCAGTGAATCGGTGGGGACCACAGATACGCAGTATTTT. It specifies CASSESVGTTDTQYF.

This chain links TRBV19 with TRBJ2-5; a weak D match, TRBD1 (6 bases). The DNA end is a closer match to TRBJ2-7, so the J assignment may be wrong. Germline CDR1 LNHDA, CDR2 SQIVND (reference sequence). This CDR3 comprises 15 residues. The DNA of the CDR3 is TGTGCCAGTAGACCGGACAGTTCGAGCTCCTACGAGCAGTACTTC. It is translated as CASRPDSSSSYEQYF.

V usage is TRBV11-2 and J usage is TRBJ1-5; D remains ambiguous. The CDR3 runs 15 residues. The V and J ends lost 0 bases and 7 bases respectively, with 13 bases between them. Germline CDR1 SGHAT, CDR2 FQNNGV. CDR3 loop: CASSLDLSAPQPQHF. DNA for the CDR3: TGTGCCAGCAGCTTAGATCTGTCGGCCCCCCAGCCCCAGCATTTT.

The chain is built from TRBV9 and TRBJ2-7, with D possibly matching TRBD1 (5 bases). Germline values: CDR1 SGDLS, CDR2 YYNGEE. V was shortened by 0 bases and J by 2 bases, with 6 bases between the two germline ends. There are 13 residues in the CDR3. The chain's CDR3 is CASSVETAYEQYF. CDR3 in DNA: TGTGCCAGCAGCGTAGAGACAGCCTACGAGCAGTACTTC.

This clone was recorded once. The chain has TRBV6-1 and TRBJ1-5; the D gene is possibly TRBD1 (5 bases). The length of the CDR3 is 15 residues. The V gene's germline CDR1 is MNHNS and CDR2 SASEGT. Trimming took off 6 bases at V and 1 base at J, with 13 bases between the two ends. CDR3 sequence reads: CASRGRRVSNQPQHF. For the CDR3, the DNA is TGTGCCAGCAGGGGGCGCAGGGTGAGCAATCAGCCCCAGCATTTT.

J is TRBJ2-7 and V is TRBV5-6; D uncertain. V shed 3 bases and J shed 6 bases, with 22 bases lying between them. CDR3 length equals 16 residues. The germline V gene encodes CDR1 SGHDT and CDR2 YYEEEE. This chain's CDR3 is CASSSYVVPKAGEQYF. CDR3 coding DNA: TGTGCCAGCAGCTCTTACGTCGTCCCCAAAGCTGGCGAGCAGTACTTC.

This clone was counted once. The chain is built from TRBV7-3 and TRBJ1-6; 7 bases fit TRBD1. V lost 1 base and J lost 8; bases outside the gene matches: 8. Per germline, CDR1 SGHTA and CDR2 FQGTGA. The CDR3 consists of 16 residues. For the CDR3, the DNA is TGTGCCAGCAGCTTAAGGGGAGGGGGCAGTCATTCACCCCTCCACTTT. This translates into CASSLRGGGSHSPLHF.

This chain connects TRBV10-3 to TRBJ2-7; 12 nucleotides match TRBD2. Germline V gene data show CDR1 as ENHRY and CDR2 as SYGVKD. The V and J ends lost 4 bases and 5 bases, in that order; junction bases with no gene match: 6. The CDR3 covers 15 residues. The CDR3 sequence: CAISGGLAGMNEQYF. CDR3 in DNA: TGTGCCATCAGTGGTGGACTAGCGGGGATGAACGAGCAGTACTTC.

This clone appeared a few times. The chain links TRBV27 to TRBJ1-5; 11 nucleotides line up with TRBD1. The germline V gene encodes CDR1 MNHEY and CDR2 SMNVEV (reference sequence). The V gene end was trimmed by 2 bases and the J gene end by 0 bases; junction bases not matched to a gene: 9. CDR3 length: 19 residues. CDR3 sequence reads: CASSLRGGTGGFSNQPQHF. DNA of the CDR3: TGTGCCAGCAGTTTACGGGGTGGGACAGGGGGTTTTAGCAATCAGCCCCAGCATTTT.